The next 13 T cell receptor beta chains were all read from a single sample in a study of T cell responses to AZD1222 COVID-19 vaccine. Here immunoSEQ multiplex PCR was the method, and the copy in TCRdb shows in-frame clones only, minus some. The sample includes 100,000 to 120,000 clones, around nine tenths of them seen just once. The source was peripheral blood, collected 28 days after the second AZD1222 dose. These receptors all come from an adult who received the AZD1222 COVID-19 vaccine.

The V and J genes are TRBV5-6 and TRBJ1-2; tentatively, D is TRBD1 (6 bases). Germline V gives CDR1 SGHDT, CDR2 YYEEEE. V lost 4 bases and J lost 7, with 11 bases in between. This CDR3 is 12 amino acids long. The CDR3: CASSLRGAGYTF. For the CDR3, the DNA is TGTGCCAGCAGCCTAAGGGGGGCTGGCTACACCTTC.

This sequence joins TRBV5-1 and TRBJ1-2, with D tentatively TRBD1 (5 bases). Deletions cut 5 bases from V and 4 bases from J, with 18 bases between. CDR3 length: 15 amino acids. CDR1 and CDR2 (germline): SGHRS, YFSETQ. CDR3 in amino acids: CASRSGAGEPYGYTF. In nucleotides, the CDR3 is TGCGCCAGCAGATCCGGGGCCGGGGAACCCTATGGCTACACCTTC.

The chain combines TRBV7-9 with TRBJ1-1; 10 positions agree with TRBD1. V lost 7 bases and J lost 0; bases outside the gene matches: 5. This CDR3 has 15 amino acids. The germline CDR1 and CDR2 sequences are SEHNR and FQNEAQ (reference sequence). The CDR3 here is CASTLGQGLNTEAFF. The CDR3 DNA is TGTGCCAGCACCCTGGGACAGGGGCTGAACACTGAAGCTTTCTTT. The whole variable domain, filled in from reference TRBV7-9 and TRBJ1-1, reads DTGVSQNPRHKITKRGQNVTFRCDPISEHNRLYWYRQTLGQGPEFLTYFQNEAQLEKSRLLSDRFSAERPKGSFSTLEIQRTEQGDSAMYLCASTLGQGLNTEAFFGQGTRLTVV.

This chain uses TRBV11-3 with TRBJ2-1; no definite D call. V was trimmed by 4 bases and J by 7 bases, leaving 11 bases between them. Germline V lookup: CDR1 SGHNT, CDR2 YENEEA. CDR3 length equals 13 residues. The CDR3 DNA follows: TGTGCCAGCAGCTACAACATGGGGAATGAGCAGTTCTTC. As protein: CASSYNMGNEQFF.

CDR3 region: CASRRLTSTDTQYF. The CDR3 nucleotides are TGTGCCAGCAGACGACTGACTAGCACAGATACGCAGTATTTT. The J gene is TRBJ2-3, the V gene TRBV6-5; D gene unclear. CDR3 length: 14 amino acids. Germline-derived CDR1 and CDR2 are MNHEY and SVGAGI. Trimming pared 6 bases from V and 0 bases from J, leaving 10 bases between.

CDR3 protein: CASILFSTGELFF. DNA of the CDR3: TGTGCCAGCATACTATTCAGCACCGGGGAGCTGTTTTTT. J is TRBJ2-2 and V is TRBV6-5; no firm D call. The CDR3 length is 13 residues. The germline V gene encodes CDR1 MNHEY and CDR2 SVGAGI. V was cut by 7 bases and J by 4 bases, with 10 bases left in between.

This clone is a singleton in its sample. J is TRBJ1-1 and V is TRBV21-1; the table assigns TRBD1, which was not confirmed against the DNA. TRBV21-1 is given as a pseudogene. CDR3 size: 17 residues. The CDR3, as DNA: TGTGCCAGCAGCAATCCGGGGACAGGGGGCCTGAACACTGAAGCTTTCTTT. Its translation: CASSNPGTGGLNTEAFF.

The CDR3 nucleotides read TGTGCCAGTCGGGACCGGAGATACACTGAAGCTTTCTTT. Translating gives CASRDRRYTEAFF. The rearrangement joins TRBV11-2 to TRBJ1-1, with a weak D call TRBD1 (5 bases). The V gene's germline CDR1 is SGHAT and CDR2 FQNNGV. The CDR3 totals 13 residues. V dropped 9 bases and J dropped 3 bases, with 14 bases sitting between them.

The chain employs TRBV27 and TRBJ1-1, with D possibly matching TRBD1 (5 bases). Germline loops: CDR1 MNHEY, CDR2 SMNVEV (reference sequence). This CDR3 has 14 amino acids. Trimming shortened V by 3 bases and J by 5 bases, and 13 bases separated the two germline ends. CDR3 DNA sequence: TGTGCCAGCAGTTTTGGGGGACTGGGTACTGAAGCTTTCTTT. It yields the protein CASSFGGLGTEAFF.

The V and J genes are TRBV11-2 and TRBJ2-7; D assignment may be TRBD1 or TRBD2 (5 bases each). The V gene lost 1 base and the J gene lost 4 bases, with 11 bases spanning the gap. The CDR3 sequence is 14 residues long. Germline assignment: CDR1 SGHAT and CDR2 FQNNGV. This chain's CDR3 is CASSLGGQGYEQYF. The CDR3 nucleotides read TGTGCCAGCAGCTTAGGAGGGCAGGGATACGAGCAGTACTTC.

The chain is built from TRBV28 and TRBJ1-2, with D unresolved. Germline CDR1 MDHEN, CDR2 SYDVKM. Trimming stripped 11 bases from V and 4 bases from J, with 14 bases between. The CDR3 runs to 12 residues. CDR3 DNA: TGTGCCGGATCGGGGTCCGGCTATGGCTACACCTTC. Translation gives CAGSGSGYGYTF.

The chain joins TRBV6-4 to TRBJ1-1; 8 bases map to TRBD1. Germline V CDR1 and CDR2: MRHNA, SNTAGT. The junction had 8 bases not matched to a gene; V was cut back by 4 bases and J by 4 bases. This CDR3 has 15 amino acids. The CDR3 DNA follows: TGTGCCAGCAGTGTCGGGTACAGGGGGACCACTGAAGCTTTCTTT. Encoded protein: CASSVGYRGTTEAFF.

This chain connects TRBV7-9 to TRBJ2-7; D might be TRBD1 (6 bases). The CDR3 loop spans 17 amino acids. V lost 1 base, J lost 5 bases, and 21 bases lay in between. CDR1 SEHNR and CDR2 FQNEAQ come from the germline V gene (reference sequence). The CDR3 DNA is TGTGCCAGCAGCTTAGGCCCCGCCAAGGTACAGGGCAACGAGCAGTACTTC. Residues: CASSLGPAKVQGNEQYF.